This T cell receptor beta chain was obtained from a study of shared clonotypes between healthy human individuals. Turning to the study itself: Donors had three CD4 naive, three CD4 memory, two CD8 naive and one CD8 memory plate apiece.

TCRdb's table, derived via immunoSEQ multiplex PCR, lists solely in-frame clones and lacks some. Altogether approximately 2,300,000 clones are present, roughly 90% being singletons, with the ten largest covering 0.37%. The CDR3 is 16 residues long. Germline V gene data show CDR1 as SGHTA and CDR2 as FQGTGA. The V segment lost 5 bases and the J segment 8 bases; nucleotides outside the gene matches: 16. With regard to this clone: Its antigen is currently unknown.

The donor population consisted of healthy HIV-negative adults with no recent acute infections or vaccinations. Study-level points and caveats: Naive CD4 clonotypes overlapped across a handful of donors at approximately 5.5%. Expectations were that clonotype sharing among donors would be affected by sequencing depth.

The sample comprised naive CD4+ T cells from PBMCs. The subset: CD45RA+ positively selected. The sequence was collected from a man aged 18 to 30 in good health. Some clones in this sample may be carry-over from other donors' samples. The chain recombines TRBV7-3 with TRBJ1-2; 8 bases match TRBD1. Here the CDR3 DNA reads TGTGCCAGCAGCGAATACTACCGGACAGGGCATTGGGGCTACACCTTC. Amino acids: CASSEYYRTGHWGYTF.